This entry concerns a single T cell receptor (beta chain). In its sample, this clone was seen once. Its cognate antigen has yet to be identified. Base-call qualities are not available, and no considerably larger clone is one nucleotide away. Other DNA sequences within the sample encode an identical CDR3. This specimen comes from a study of shared clonotypes between healthy human individuals (dated by TCRdb to 2019 to 2021). About the full investigation: A few men and two women, aged 18 to 49 years, made up the cohort. To increase sequencing depth and limit assay-specific biases, different laboratories used diverse techniques to prepare libraries and sequence TCR repertoires. Blood TCR repertoires of roughly five healthy adults were deeply sequenced to estimate repertoire size and the extent of clonotype sharing between individuals. Leukapheresis yielded between about 0.8 and 8.9 billion PBMCs per donor. For each donor, three plates each were used for CD4 naive and CD4 memory, two plates were used for CD8 naive, and one plate was used for CD8 memory.

Using the deep immunoSEQ assay, TCR CDR3 regions were amplified from genomic DNA by multiplex PCR. Genomic DNA extracted from each cell subset was distributed evenly over all wells of several immunoSEQ 96-well plates, and each plate served as one replicate. Each replicate PCR for sorted subsets received about 220 ng genomic DNA, equal to roughly 30,000 T cell genomes. Purified libraries were quantified with a Qubit 3.0 fluorometer, sized on a Bioanalyzer 2100, and re-quantified with the KAPA Library Quantification kit. Every immunoSEQ 96-well plate was sequenced on a dedicated single-read 150-cycle Illumina NextSeq 550 flow cell. In the original analysis: Because only junctional sequences without quality scores were contained in the immunoSEQ output, filtering matching that applied to full-length reads could not be performed. Sequences were annotated with PyIR, a Python wrapper for IgBLAST v1.9, using IMGT germline references to assign V/J genes and CDR3. Reads were filtered out if the reads had weak V/J assignments (E-value above 1e-6), no CDR3, stop codons, out-of-frame junctions, or ambiguous translated residues. V3J clonotypes were defined as sequences sharing an identical inferred V gene, J gene, and CDR3 amino acid sequence. Percentage overlap between repertoires was calculated by dividing the number of shared unique clonotypes by the size of the smaller repertoire. Repertoire richness was assessed with RTK rarefaction, the Chao1 estimator, and Recon v2.1 estimates of unobserved clonotypes. Generation probabilities were computed with OLGA for all TCRbeta clonotypes obtained by the gDNA method from a few donors. TCRdb took over this immuneACCESS table, retaining in-frame rearrangements with V and J assigned. Such tables are incomplete; in checked studies, under half of the missing clones stem from an unresolved V gene, and the remainder is unexplained. The DNA gave D and trimming, while V, J and clone size come from that table. The sample records a few million clones, approximately 90% of which are singletons. The top ten clonotypes cover under 0.15% of the sample.

The full study reports these points: Incomplete sequencing was indicated by rarefaction of sorted-subset datasets, despite the large sequencing depth. Only blood was sampled, and tissue TCR repertoires likely differ from those in blood. Pairwise subsampling led to the expectation that sequencing depth would affect the degree of clonotype sharing among donors. Clonotypes shared by all four sorted-subset donors showed higher generation probabilities than non-shared clonotypes. Larger estimated clonotype richness was generally found for naive subsets than for memory subsets. Because the study included only a small number of donors, the genetic and exposure-history diversity represented was limited. About 5% of naive CD4, approximately 3.7% of naive CD8, approximately 2% of memory CD4, and 0.4% of memory CD8 clonotypes were shared across several donors.

The V and J ends are trimmed by 0 bases and 1 base, leaving 3 bases between them. From its cysteine to its phenylalanine, the CDR3 spans 13 amino acids. Only the CDR3 part of the read is kept: 39 bases, read in frame from the first base. The germline V gene (reference sequence) specifies SGHNT as CDR1 and YYREEE as CDR2. Healthy HIV-negative adults with no recently reported acute infections or vaccinations were included as donors. Only Caucasian adults living in Nashville, Tennessee, USA were represented among the donors. CD4+ T cells were enriched by magnetic negative selection, after which naive cells were positively selected on CD45RA and the negative fraction was taken as the memory subset. Blood was collected by leukapheresis, and PBMCs were isolated by Ficoll-Histopaque density gradient centrifugation and then cryopreserved in liquid nitrogen vapor phase. Purity and quantity of every magnetically sorted T cell population were checked by analytical flow cytometry. Genomic DNA was isolated from every sorted fraction and measured by UV absorbance on a Nanodrop 2000c.

The TCR sequence derives from a young man in good health. The specimen sequenced was naive CD4+ T cells sorted from blood. In the paper's terms, the cell subset or site label means: CD45RA+ positively selected. The receptor chain draws on TRBV5-4 and TRBJ2-3; the D gene lacks a confident call. Here the CDR3 is given as CASSLEGTDTQYF. The nucleotide sequence reads TGTGCCAGCAGCTTGGAAGGCACAGATACGCAGTATTTT.